A single sample is the source of the 9 T cell receptor beta chains below, sequenced in a study of OX40 agonist ivuxolimab in advanced cancers. The protocol was immunoSEQ multiplex PCR, while the TCRdb copy is restricted to in-frame clones and leaves out a portion. The data hold about 68,000 clones, with around 88% observed a single time. The sequenced sample was CD4+ or CD8+ T cells sorted from blood, obtained in a trial of the OX40 agonist ivuxolimab. These receptors were taken from an adult with an advanced solid tumor such as melanoma, head and neck, liver or kidney cancer.

V usage is TRBV11-2 and J usage is TRBJ1-1; possibly TRBD1 for D (5 bases). The CDR3 consists of 13 residues. Deletions cut 5 bases from V and 3 bases from J, with 10 bases between. Per germline, CDR1 SGHAT and CDR2 FQNNGV. CDR3 in DNA: TGTGCCAGCAGCATCCAGGGCGACACTGAAGCTTTCTTT. This gives the protein CASSIQGDTEAFF.

Here the CDR3 DNA reads TGCAGCGTTGAAGTCGGGCAGGGTCAGCCCCAGCATTTT. This gives the protein CSVEVGQGQPQHF. This rearrangement joins TRBV29-1 to TRBJ1-5; maybe TRBD1 (5 bases). The CDR3 runs 13 residues. Germline V gene data show CDR1 as SQVTM and CDR2 as ANQGSEA. The germline V and J ends were trimmed by 1 base and 6 bases, with 10 bases remaining between them.

This chain joins TRBV5-8 and TRBJ1-5, with TRBD1 identical over 8 bases. Looked up from germline, CDR1 is SGHTS and CDR2 is YDEGEE. J gave up 6 bases and V 1 base, and 9 bases lay outside the gene matches. The CDR3 is 16 amino acids. The CDR3 sequence is CASSLYGQGGFQPQHF. Written as DNA, the CDR3 is TGTGCCAGCAGCTTGTACGGACAGGGTGGTTTTCAGCCCCAGCATTTT.

CDR3 sequence (DNA): TGCGCCAGCAGCCTGGACAGGGGAAAATACGAGCAGTACTTC. This sequence encodes CASSLDRGKYEQYF. The chain employs TRBV5-1 and TRBJ2-7; TRBD1 agrees at 9 bases. The CDR3 contains 14 residues. V was pared by 4 bases and J by 4 bases, with 6 bases of the junction left unmatched. The germline V gene has CDR1 SGHRS and CDR2 YFSETQ.

This clone is a singleton in its sample. CDR3 in amino acids: CASSPDRNYGYTF. CDR3 DNA sequence: TGTGCCAGCAGCCCGGACAGAAACTATGGCTACACCTTC. The chain uses TRBV4-2 and TRBJ1-2; weak D call: TRBD1 (6 bases). Trimming left V 4 bases short and J 2 bases short, with 8 bases between. The CDR3 has 13 amino acids. CDR1 LGHNA and CDR2 YNFKEQ come from the germline V gene.

CDR3 in amino acids: CASSPRGGTDTQYF. In nucleotides, the CDR3 is TGTGCCAGCAGCCCTCGTGGCGGCACAGATACGCAGTATTTT. J is TRBJ2-3 and V is TRBV5-6; D is undetermined. CDR1 and CDR2 from the germline V gene are SGHDT and YYEEEE. V was shortened by 4 bases and J by 1 base, with 10 bases between the two germline ends. The CDR3 is 14 residues long.

This clone has a single count. The chain combines TRBV30 with TRBJ2-7; 8 bases are shared with TRBD1. This CDR3 comprises 13 residues. V was clipped by 1 base and J by 7 bases; unmatched bases: 6. Germline-derived CDR1 and CDR2 are GTSNPN and SVGIG (reference sequence). The CDR3: CAWSGQGAGEQYF. CDR3 DNA sequence: TGTGCCTGGAGTGGGCAGGGGGCAGGGGAGCAGTACTTC.

The sample holds one count of this clone. V and J are TRBV29-1 and TRBJ1-4; 7 bases line up with TRBD1. Germline V gives CDR1 SQVTM, CDR2 ANQGSEA. The ends lost 8 bases at V and 5 bases at J; junction bases unmatched: 2. This CDR3 is 11 amino acids long. The CDR3 DNA reads TGCAGCATGGGACAGAATGAAAAACTGTTTTTT. It is translated as CSMGQNEKLFF.

The table lists this clone with a count of one. This chain uses TRBV5-6 with TRBJ2-7; TRBD2 aligns across 10 bases. This CDR3 region has 15 residues. V shed 1 base, J shed 2 bases, and the junction held 3 bases outside the gene matches. Germline values: CDR1 SGHDT, CDR2 YYEEEE. The CDR3 region has the DNA TGTGCCAGCAGCTTGACTAGCGGGAAGCCCTACGAGCAGTACTTC. This codes for CASSLTSGKPYEQYF.